Following are 5 T cell receptor beta chains from one sample sequenced in a study of blood T cells in healthy people across ages. A second PCR, run for about 7 to 11 cycles, used a sample-barcoded 5' primer plus a J-beta primer mix. TCRdb re-derived calls from the 5' RACE reads in MiXCR, one entry per CDR3 protein. The sample carries more than 800,000 distinct CDR3 sequences, 29% recorded once. The source material was blood. These receptors all come from a woman of 80 years or more in good health.

Remarks on this clonotype: This could be a read error, since a much larger clone is one nucleotide away. The chain links TRBV6-1 to TRBJ2-7; D is perhaps TRBD2 (6 bases). The DNA end is more similar to TRBJ2-5, so the J call may be wrong. Germline V lookup: CDR1 MNHNS, CDR2 SASEGT. The CDR3 totals 14 residues. CDR3 in DNA: TGTGCCAGCAGGTACGGGGGTGAGATCCAGACCCAGTACTTC. Its translation: CASRYGGEIQTQYF.

This clonotype came up many times. The chain joins TRBV6-2 or TRBV6-3 to TRBJ2-3; tentatively, D is TRBD2 (6 bases). Germline V gives CDR1 MNHEY, CDR2 SVGEGT. The CDR3 runs 13 residues. V was cut by 10 bases and J by 2 bases, with 13 bases left in between. The CDR3 protein is CATAAGSTDTQYF. DNA for the CDR3: TGTGCCACCGCCGCGGGATCCACAGATACGCAGTATTTT.

This chain links TRBV12-3 or TRBV12-4 with TRBJ2-5; 7 nucleotides match TRBD2. The CDR3 is 17 amino acids. V was clipped by 3 bases and J by 5 bases; unmatched bases: 15. This CDR3 is CASSFQVGRGLGETQYF. The CDR3, as DNA: TGTGCCAGCAGTTTTCAGGTGGGGCGGGGGTTAGGGGAGACCCAGTACTTC.

About this clonotype itself: Being one base from a much bigger clone, this may be a read error. This chain joins TRBV5-1 and TRBJ2-1; 8 bases agree with TRBD2. The germline gives CDR1 SGHRS, CDR2 YFSETQ. This CDR3 has 14 residues. The CDR3 nucleotides read TGCGCCAGCAGCTTGGATGCGGGAGGCAATGAGCGGTTCTTC. Translated, it gives CASSLDAGGNERFF.

Points on this clonotype: A clone one base away is much larger, so this may be a read error. The rearrangement links TRBV21-1 to TRBJ2-1; no DNA check was done on the table's D call, TRBD1. The J call is in doubt because the DNA end fits TRBJ2-7 better. TRBV21-1 is annotated as a pseudogene. The CDR3 loop spans 16 amino acids. Here the CDR3 reads CASSKGQKGHYNEQYF. For the CDR3, the DNA is TGTGCCAGCAGCAAAGGACAGAAAGGCCACTACAATGAGCAGTACTTC.